This T cell receptor beta chain was documented in a study of T-cell reconstitution after alpha-beta-depleted transplantation in children. Preparation of the TCRbeta library was carried out with unique molecular identifiers. MiXCR, run by TCRdb on the PCR reads, gives a single entry per CDR3 protein. This sample has roughly 590,000 distinct CDR3 sequences, with 15% to 20% found just once. The germline CDR1 and CDR2 sequences are SQVTM and ANQGSEA. This CDR3 has 17 amino acids. Between the trimmed V and J ends, which lost 1 base and 0 bases, there was a span of 13 bases. This sequence originates from a human donor who donated a stem cell graft to a child with acute myeloid leukemia. V is TRBV29-1 and J is TRBJ2-6; D unresolved. The material sequenced was PBMCs from the stem cell graft donor, taken from the stem cell graft. CDR3 protein: CSVEVYGWGSGANVLTF. The CDR3 DNA reads as TGCAGCGTTGAAGTTTACGGATGGGGCTCTGGGGCCAACGTCCTGACTTTC.